Listed below are T cell receptor beta chains from one sample, sequenced in a study of T cell responses to AZD1222 COVID-19 vaccine. Profiled with immunoSEQ multiplex PCR; TCRdb holds only in-frame clones, not every one. The table has 150,000 or so clones, around 92% seen once; the top ten hold around 2.3%. Sequenced material: peripheral blood, taken on day 0 of AZD1222 vaccination. Source of these receptors: an adult in good health. The CDR3 runs from the conserved cysteine through the conserved F or W. D genes are given only for firm matches. Clone size is stated in some rows and not others, as once, few, many or a class when expanded.

d_call,j_call,v_call,clone_size,cdr3_aa,cdr3_nt
-,TRBJ1-3,TRBV11-2,-,CASSLSNSGNTIYF,TGTGCCAGCAGCTTGTCCAACTCTGGAAACACCATATATTTT
TRBD2,TRBJ2-7,TRBV3-1/TRBV3-2,-,CASSSRTGGLPYEQYF,TGTGCCAGCAGCTCAAGAACGGGGGGGCTACCCTACGAGCAGTACTTC
-,TRBJ2-7,TRBV4-2,-,CASSQDYGRPQEQYF,TGTGCCAGCAGCCAGGACTATGGGAGGCCCCAGGAGCAGTACTTC
-,TRBJ1-4,TRBV6-1,-,CASSEGDHEKLFF,TGTGCCAGCAGTGAAGGGGACCACGAAAAACTGTTTTTT
-,TRBJ1-3,TRBV4-3,-,CASSQDYRLSGNTIYF,TGCGCCAGCAGCCAAGACTACAGGCTCTCTGGAAACACCATATATTTT
-,TRBJ2-2,TRBV21-1,-,CAENTGELFF,TGTGCGGAAAACACCGGGGAGCTGTTTTTT
-,TRBJ1-1,TRBV30,-,CAWRAGAATEAFF,TGTGCCTGGAGGGCCGGGGCGGCCACTGAAGCTTTCTTT
TRBD1,TRBJ1-2,TRBV27,-,CASSSQGNNYGYTF,TGTGCCAGCAGTTCACAGGGGAATAACTATGGCTACACCTTC
-,TRBJ1-4,TRBV27,-,CASSLSVRAGYEKLFF,TGTGCCAGCAGCTTATCGGTTCGGGCCGGGTATGAAAAACTGTTTTTT
-,TRBJ2-5,TRBV2,-,CASSGLGETQYF,TGTGCCAGCAGTGGGTTAGGAGAGACCCAGTACTTC
-,TRBJ1-1,TRBV6-5,-,CASSYQQRGDTEAFF,TGTGCCAGCAGTTACCAACAGCGAGGGGACACTGAAGCTTTCTTT
TRBD1,TRBJ2-7,TRBV6-5,-,CASRYRGRSSKQYF,TGTGCCAGCAGATACAGGGGGCGGTCCAGCAAGCAGTACTTC
-,TRBJ1-2,TRBV9,-,CASSRPGTSYGYTF,TGTGCCAGCAGCCGTCCCGGGACCTCCTATGGCTACACCTTC
-,TRBJ2-1,TRBV3-1/TRBV3-2,-,CASSPSSSYYNEQFF,TGTGCCAGCAGCCCCTCTAGTTCTTACTACAATGAGCAGTTCTTC
-,TRBJ2-7,TRBV7-6,-,CASSPDRVRSSYEQYF,TGTGCCAGCAGTCCGGACCGGGTGCGCAGCTCCTACGAGCAGTACTTC
-,TRBJ2-1,TRBV24-1,-,CATSPGRGEQFF,TGTGCCACCTCTCCGGGCAGGGGTGAGCAGTTCTTC
-,TRBJ1-3,TRBV5-1,-,CASSPAEKRNTIYF,TGCGCCAGCAGCCCCGCCGAAAAAAGAAACACCATATATTTT
-,TRBJ2-2,TRBV16,-,CASSQSDRAGELFF,TGTGCCAGCAGCCAATCTGATCGAGCCGGGGAGCTGTTTTTT
TRBD2,TRBJ2-1,TRBV29-1,-,CSVRGGSPYNEQFF,TGCAGCGTGAGGGGCGGGAGTCCGTACAATGAGCAGTTCTTC
-,TRBJ2-7,TRBV28,-,CASSLQGGLSYEQYF,TGTGCCAGCAGTCTCCAGGGGGGATTGTCCTACGAGCAGTACTTC
-,TRBJ2-1,TRBV7-2,-,CASSLRSGDNEQFF,TGTGCCAGCAGCTTAAGGTCAGGGGACAATGAGCAGTTCTTC
-,TRBJ2-7,TRBV19,-,CASSETVYYEQYF,TGTGCCAGTAGTGAGACAGTTTACTACGAGCAGTACTTC
-,TRBJ2-5,TRBV6-2/TRBV6-3,few,CASSSSAETQYF,TGTGCCAGCAGTTCCTCGGCAGAGACCCAGTACTTC
-,TRBJ2-1,TRBV29-1,-,CSVQGTYNEQFF,TGCAGCGTTCAGGGTACCTACAATGAGCAGTTCTTC
-,TRBJ1-3,TRBV10-3,-,CALRTDPSGNTIYF,TGTGCCCTAAGGACGGACCCTTCCGGAAACACCATATATTTT
-,TRBJ2-1,TRBV29-1,-,CSARRGSGNEQFF,TGCAGCGCCCGGAGGGGGAGCGGCAATGAGCAGTTCTTC
-,TRBJ1-5,TRBV3-1/TRBV3-2,-,CASSRDPRQPQHF,TGTGCCAGCAGCCGGGATCCGAGGCAGCCCCAGCATTTT
-,TRBJ2-5,TRBV7-2,-,CASSFGPHQETQYF,TGTGCCAGCAGCTTCGGTCCCCACCAAGAGACCCAGTACTTC
-,TRBJ2-1,TRBV14,-,CASSEGGFNEQFF,TGTGCCAGCAGCGAAGGGGGGTTTAATGAGCAGTTCTTC
-,TRBJ2-2,TRBV5-5,-,CASSFRDPGRATGELFF,TGTGCCAGCAGCTTTCGGGACCCGGGGAGAGCCACCGGGGAGCTGTTTTTT
TRBD2,TRBJ2-3,TRBV5-1,-,CASSLAPGTRRNTQYF,TGCGCCAGCAGCTTGGCTCCCGGGACTAGGAGAAATACGCAGTATTTT
-,TRBJ2-3,TRBV5-5,-,CASSLGGVPTDTQYF,TGTGCCAGCAGCTTGGGTGGGGTCCCTACAGATACGCAGTATTTT
-,TRBJ1-3,TRBV18,-,CASSPRTDSGNTIYF,TGTGCCAGCTCACCACGGACAGACTCTGGAAACACCATATATTTT
TRBD1,TRBJ2-1,TRBV20-1,-,CSASEQGRGDYEQFF,TGCAGTGCTAGTGAACAGGGGAGAGGAGACTATGAGCAGTTCTTC
-,TRBJ2-7,TRBV6-2/TRBV6-3,-,CASSYWQGYEQYF,TGTGCCAGCAGTTATTGGCAGGGGTACGAGCAGTACTTC
-,TRBJ1-4,TRBV19,once,CATRRGGTTNEKLFF,TGTGCCACCCGGCGTGGGGGAACAACTAATGAAAAACTGTTTTTT
-,TRBJ2-3,TRBV7-2,-,CASSNPGLPYTQYF,TGTGCCAGCAGCAACCCAGGACTCCCCTATACGCAGTATTTT
-,TRBJ1-2,TRBV28,-,CASSRRDGYTF,TGTGCCAGCAGTCGCAGGGATGGCTACACCTTC
TRBD1,TRBJ1-5,TRBV6-2/TRBV6-3,-,CASSSQGGPNQPQHF,TGTGCCAGCAGTTCTCAGGGGGGTCCGAATCAGCCCCAGCATTTT
-,TRBJ2-1,TRBV11-1,-,CASSLSPDNEQFF,TGTGCCAGCAGCTTAAGCCCCGACAATGAGCAGTTCTTC
-,TRBJ1-3,TRBV29-1,-,CSAGNRSSGNTIYF,TGCAGCGCGGGGAACAGGAGCTCTGGAAACACCATATATTTT
TRBD1,TRBJ2-3,TRBV4-1,once,CASSPPGPGQGSTDTQYF,TGCGCCAGCAGCCCCCCCGGCCCAGGACAGGGGTCAACAGATACGCAGTATTTT
TRBD1,TRBJ1-5,TRBV5-8,-,CASSLDRAAQPQHF,TGTGCCAGCAGCCTTGACAGGGCAGCTCAGCCCCAGCATTTT
TRBD2,TRBJ2-3,TRBV5-6,-,CASTPLGTSGNGGADTQYF,TGTGCCAGCACCCCCCTGGGGACTAGCGGGAATGGTGGCGCAGATACGCAGTATTTT
-,TRBJ2-5,TRBV6-5,few,CASSYYKQETQYF,TGTGCCAGCAGTTATTATAAACAAGAGACCCAGTACTTC
-,TRBJ1-4,TRBV18,-,CASLSGEKLFF,TGTGCCAGCTTGTCGGGGGAAAAACTGTTTTTT
TRBD2,TRBJ2-5,TRBV11-2,-,CASSAGGGWETQYF,TGTGCCAGCAGCGCCGGGGGAGGGTGGGAGACCCAGTACTTC
-,TRBJ1-2,TRBV20-1,-,CSARDDGYTF,TGCAGTGCTAGAGACGATGGCTACACCTTC
TRBD2,TRBJ2-3,TRBV27,-,CASSTLGMAGGPTDTQYF,TGTGCCAGCAGTACACTCGGGATGGCGGGAGGGCCTACAGATACGCAGTATTTT
TRBD1,TRBJ1-4,TRBV5-1,-,CASSASGTGAEKLFF,TGCGCCAGCAGCGCCTCCGGGACAGGGGCTGAAAAACTGTTTTTT
-,TRBJ2-1,TRBV27,-,CASSVLNNEQFF,TGTGCCAGCAGTGTATTAAACAATGAGCAGTTCTTC
-,TRBJ2-5,TRBV5-1,-,CASSQTSGQETQYF,TGCGCCAGCAGCCAGACTTCGGGGCAAGAGACCCAGTACTTC